This TCR beta chain derives from a study of long-term antiretroviral therapy in people with HIV. The CDR3 has 13 amino acids. Germline V gene sequence: CDR1 GTSNPN, CDR2 SVGIG (reference sequence). Trimming took 8 bases from V and 7 from J; bases not matched to a gene: 10. The authors ran the immunoSEQ assay, v3.0, at survey level. Repertoires were generated with immunoSEQ multiplex PCR, while TCRdb's copy carries only in-frame clones and drops some. The data contain approximately 27,000 clones, 80% to 95% of them singletons. This receptor was obtained from a woman between 35 and 50 years old with HIV. The chain carries TRBV30 and TRBJ1-4; TRBD1 aligns across 7 bases. The specimen was unsorted PBMCs, collected 5.2 years after starting antiretroviral therapy. CDR3 residues: CAVGRQGGEKLFF. The CDR3 bases are TGTGCCGTCGGGCGGCAGGGGGGTGAAAAACTGTTTTTT.